Presented here are 17 T cell receptor beta chains from one specimen sequenced in a study of shared clonotypes between healthy human individuals (dated by TCRdb to the early 2020s). The receptor library was made with the immunoSEQ multiplex PCR assay. Not all clones reach the TCRdb copy of this immuneACCESS table, which keeps in-frame sequences only. Checked studies attribute under half of the gap to unresolved V genes and leave the rest unexplained. Across this sample there are hundreds of thousands of clones, with roughly 70% seen only once. Together, the top ten hold approximately 1.8% of the sample. Sequenced: memory CD4+ T cells sorted from blood. Taken with the paper, the label for cell subset or site translates to: CD45RA-negative fraction. The receptors stem from a woman aged 25 to 39 in good health.

This clone was counted only a few times. The chain has TRBV12-5 and TRBJ1-5; D is uncertain. V was shortened by 8 bases and J by 7 bases, with 15 bases between the two germline ends. In germline, CDR1 is LGHNT, CDR2 FRNRAP. This CDR3 is 13 amino acids long. The chain's CDR3 is CASPPVGSQPQHF. CDR3 nucleotide sequence: TGTGCTAGTCCCCCCGTAGGAAGCCAGCCCCAGCATTTT.

This chain links TRBV28 with TRBJ2-7, with TRBD2 identical over 9 bases. V was pared by 7 bases and J by 6 bases, with 13 bases of the junction left unmatched. Germline values: CDR1 MDHEN, CDR2 SYDVKM. This CDR3 comprises 15 residues. The CDR3 region is CASTSNIAGAPEQYF. The CDR3 DNA is TGTGCCAGCACTTCGAATATAGCGGGAGCTCCCGAGCAGTACTTC.

This chain joins TRBV4-1 and TRBJ2-7; possible D gene TRBD1, 6 bases. The CDR3 loop spans 16 amino acids. Trimming removed 2 bases at V and 7 bases at J, with 21 bases between. Germline V CDR1 and CDR2: MGHRA, YSYEKL. CDR3 in amino acids: CASSQFPGDPFGEQYF. CDR3 sequence (DNA): TGCGCCAGCAGCCAATTCCCAGGGGACCCCTTTGGGGAGCAGTACTTC.

The J gene is TRBJ1-1, the V gene TRBV11-2; D gene uncertain. The CDR3 loop spans 14 amino acids. The V end lost 2 bases, the J end lost 4 bases, and 11 bases lay between the germline ends. Per germline, CDR1 SGHAT and CDR2 FQNNGV. CDR3 bases: TGTGCCAGCAGCTTATCGGAGGGTGGCACTGAAGCTTTCTTT. This translates into CASSLSEGGTEAFF.

This chain uses TRBV30 with TRBJ1-5; tentatively, D is TRBD1 (6 bases). Trimming took off 8 bases at V and 6 bases at J, with 17 bases between the two ends. CDR1 is GTSNPN, CDR2 SVGIG, per germline (reference sequence). This CDR3 is 13 amino acids long. CDR3 protein: CAVARGSAQPQHF. The CDR3 DNA is TGTGCCGTAGCTAGGGGGAGTGCTCAGCCCCAGCATTTT.

The chain employs TRBV19 and TRBJ2-1; 8 nucleotides align to TRBD1. Germline V gene data show CDR1 as LNHDA and CDR2 as SQIVND (reference sequence). The CDR3 consists of 16 residues. The ends lost 6 bases at V and 5 bases at J; junction bases unmatched: 12. The CDR3 DNA is TGTGCCAGTAGCCATAGGAACAGGGGGTTTGACAATGAGCAGTTCTTC. It is translated as CASSHRNRGFDNEQFF.

Comments on this clone: The sample carries other DNA sequences with the same CDR3. The V and J genes are TRBV28 and TRBJ2-7, with D perhaps TRBD2 (6 bases). Germline CDR1 is MDHEN and CDR2 is SYDVKM. The V end was cut by 4 bases, the J end by 0 bases, with 7 bases between. The length of the CDR3 is 13 residues. The DNA for the CDR3 is TGTGCCAGCAGTTACGGGGGCTCCTACGAGCAGTACTTC. Protein: CASSYGGSYEQYF.

The CDR3 here is CASSRAGLAGVLSYNEQFF. The CDR3 region has the DNA TGTGCCAGTAGCCGCGCGGGACTAGCGGGAGTCCTCTCCTACAATGAGCAGTTCTTC. The chain combines TRBV19 with TRBJ2-1, with TRBD2 matching over 14 bases. J lost 0 bases, V lost 6 bases, and 10 bases had no gene match. Germline CDR1 reads LNHDA; CDR2 reads SQIVND (reference sequence). The CDR3 is made up of 19 amino acids.

This clone was found many times. The chain is built from TRBV5-1 and TRBJ2-2; a possible D gene is TRBD2 (6 bases). The CDR3 has 14 amino acids. The V end lost 6 bases, the J end lost 0 bases, and 9 bases lay between the germline ends. In germline, CDR1 is SGHRS, CDR2 YFSETQ. The CDR3 coding sequence is TGCGCCAGCATGGCGGGATCGAACACCGGGGAGCTGTTTTTT. It codes for CASMAGSNTGELFF.

The J gene is TRBJ1-5, the V gene TRBV7-2; D uncertain. V was trimmed by 5 bases and J by 1 base, leaving 9 bases between them. The CDR3 contains 14 residues. Germline CDR1 reads SGHTA; CDR2 reads FQGNSA. The CDR3 nucleotides are TGTGCCAGCAGCCTAAGTCCGAGCAATCAGCCCCAGCATTTT. Translated, it gives CASSLSPSNQPQHF.

This clone has a handful of counts. The rearrangement uses TRBV18 and TRBJ2-7; D possibly uses TRBD1 or TRBD2 (5 bases each). Trimming removed 6 bases at V and 4 bases at J, with 13 bases between. CDR3 length equals 13 residues. Germline V gene sequence: CDR1 KGHSH, CDR2 LQKENI. The CDR3 reads CASSPVWGYEQYF. The CDR3 coding sequence is TGTGCCAGCTCCCCCGTGTGGGGGTACGAGCAGTACTTC.

The chain recombines TRBV28 with TRBJ2-5; D may be TRBD1 (6 bases). Germline loops: CDR1 MDHEN, CDR2 SYDVKM. The CDR3 sequence is 14 residues long. V was pared by 5 bases and J by 4 bases, with 14 bases between. CDR3 DNA: TGTGCCAGCAGTCCACAGGGTTTGGGAGAGACCCAGTACTTC. Its protein is CASSPQGLGETQYF.

This chain uses TRBV7-9 with TRBJ1-4, with D tentatively TRBD1 (5 bases). The ends were cut back, 0 bases at V and 4 bases at J, with 9 bases in the middle. The CDR3 consists of 15 residues. The germline gives CDR1 SEHNR, CDR2 FQNEAQ (reference sequence). The CDR3 region is CASSLARGYNEKLFF. The CDR3, as DNA: TGTGCCAGCAGCTTAGCGCGGGGGTATAATGAAAAACTGTTTTTT.

The gene calls are TRBV6-5 and TRBJ2-4, with 9 bases aligning to TRBD1. Germline CDR1 reads MNHEY; CDR2 reads SVGAGI. V was pared by 4 bases and J by 6 bases, with 4 bases of the junction left unmatched. The CDR3 totals 14 residues. DNA of the CDR3: TGTGCCAGCAGTTCGGGGGACAGGGCAAACATTCAGTACTTC. Translated: CASSSGDRANIQYF.

This clone was counted once. The rearrangement uses TRBV28 and TRBJ2-1, with D hard to call. V lost 6 bases to trimming and J lost 3 bases, with 12 bases between them. The CDR3 contains 14 residues. Germline V gene data show CDR1 as MDHEN and CDR2 as SYDVKM. CDR3 DNA: TGTGCCAGCAGGTGGGCTGACTTCTACAATGAGCAGTTCTTC. It is translated as CASRWADFYNEQFF.

CDR3 coding DNA: TGTGCCAGCAGCTTAGCGGGCGAGAATACGCAGTATTTT. Its translation: CASSLAGENTQYF. The V gene is TRBV7-7, the J gene TRBJ2-3; D unclear. The CDR3 spans 13 residues. CDR1 is SSHAT, CDR2 FNYEAQ, per germline (reference sequence). V shed 0 bases and J shed 7 bases, with 8 bases lying between them.

This chain links TRBV6-1 with TRBJ2-3; 9 bases agree with TRBD2. V gave up 2 bases and J gave up 4 bases; unmatched junction bases: 4. The CDR3 runs 15 residues. Germline lookup yields CDR1 MNHNS and CDR2 SASEGT. The CDR3 DNA reads TGTGCCAGCAGTGAATTAGCGGGAGTGGCAGATACGCAGTATTTT. Translating gives CASSELAGVADTQYF.